Given below is one T cell receptor beta chain in context. Its specific antigen is unknown. The record has no base qualities; no much larger clone is one base away. The immunoSEQ Assay, a bias-controlled multiplex PCR, was used to amplify TCRbeta CDR3 regions from genomic DNA. Per the original workflow: The number of nucleated cells in each sample was estimated by amplification of reference gene primers within the assay. Sequence reads were collapsed and filtered to measure the absolute abundance of every unique TCRbeta CDR3 rearrangement. For each sample, productive Simpson clonality was calculated as the square root of Simpson's diversity index over productive rearrangements. In TCRdb, the immuneACCESS table is reduced to in-frame sequences with V and J assigned. These tables do not hold every clone; where another copy was compared, an unresolved V gene accounts for under half, and the others remain unexplained. The DNA was the basis for D and trimming; V, J and clone size are from that table. The sample records about 220,000 clones, 90% of which are singletons. Together, the top ten hold less than 15% of the sample.

The data were obtained in a study of blood T cell repertoires in COVID-19 (dated by TCRdb to the early 2020s). As for the study more broadly: Collaborator samples came from the United States, Italy and Spain and covered acute and convalescent phases of COVID-19. The prospective study material was composed of cDNA or gDNA derived from T cells, B-cell-depleted T cells, or PBMCs. The dataset comprised deeply sampled blood TCRbeta repertoires from subjects exposed to, actively infected with, or recovered from COVID-19. The repertoires were released in a freely available public database meant as a resource for research on the immune response to SARS-CoV-2. Samples came from the ongoing ImmuneRACE study (first 160 participants) plus 1,254 subjects from 6 global collaborators. A de-identified subject ID, COVID-19 status, age in years and sex were almost always included in the sample metadata. HLA class I and class II types, where available, came from metadata supplied by the sample provider rather than from assay-based typing.

Participants in the prospective study were enrolled through a virtual design, were aged about 18 to 100 years, and lived in 24 United States geographic areas. To assign participants to cohorts, the prospective study relied on clinical history that participants themselves reported in a screening survey and a study questionnaire. A participant counted as exposed if, within 2 weeks of entering the study, that participant had been in contact with someone who had a PCR-confirmed or clinician-diagnosed COVID-19 case. In the prospective study, whole blood, serum and a nasopharyngeal or oropharyngeal swab were collected from each participant by mobile phlebotomists. Participants in the prospective study had the option to provide additional blood draws and questionnaires over a roughly two-month period. Before DNA extraction, prospective study blood samples were shipped either frozen or at room temperature.

General conclusions and limits of the study: The quantity of clinical and demographic metadata differed by source and by participant and was supplied without curation.

Taken from cysteine to phenylalanine, the CDR3 has 13 residues. Only the CDR3 DNA stays, 39 bases, in frame from base 1. Trimming leaves V shorter by 7 bases and J shorter by 3 bases, with the junction holding 4 bases beyond the gene matches. The germline V gene supplies CDR1 MDHEN and CDR2 SYDVKM. The clonotype comes from a man aged 30-40 years who had been exposed to COVID-19. Input material: PBMCs or T cells enriched from blood (not recorded which). The chain couples TRBV28 to TRBJ1-2; 8 bases in the middle match TRBD1. The sequenced DNA is TGTGCCAGCACCATGACAGGGGACTATGGCTACACCTTC. This is translated as CASTMTGDYGYTF.